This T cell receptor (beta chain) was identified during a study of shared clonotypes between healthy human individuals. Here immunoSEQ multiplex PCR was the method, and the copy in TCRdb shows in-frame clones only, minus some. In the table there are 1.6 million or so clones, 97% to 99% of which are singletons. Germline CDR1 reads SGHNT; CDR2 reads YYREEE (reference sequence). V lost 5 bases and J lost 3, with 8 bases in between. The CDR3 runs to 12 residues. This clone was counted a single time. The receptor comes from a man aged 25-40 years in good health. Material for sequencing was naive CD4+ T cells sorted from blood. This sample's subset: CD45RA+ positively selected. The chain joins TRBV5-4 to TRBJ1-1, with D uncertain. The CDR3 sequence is CASRFDYTEAFF. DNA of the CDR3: TGTGCCAGCAGGTTCGATTACACTGAAGCTTTCTTT.